The rows below give T cell receptor beta chains drawn from one sample of a study of CD8+CD57+ T cells in acquired aplastic anemia. MiXCR, run by TCRdb on the reads, gives a single entry per CDR3 protein. The sample shows around 180,000 distinct CDR3 sequences, around 66% of them seen only once. Sequenced material: sorted CD4+, CD8+, or CD8+CD57+ T cells (not recorded which) from PBMCs. All receptors come from a human donor with severe aplastic anemia or a healthy control (not recorded which). Each CDR3 is given with its conserved first and last residue. The D gene is left open where the match is weak. Size values are once, few and many counts, or a class for expanded clones, and some rows have none.

v_gene: TRBV10-3; abundance: .; d_gene: TRBD1; j_gene: TRBJ1-2; CDR3nt: TGTGCCATCAGTGGGAGACAGGGGGACGGCTACACCTTC; CDR3aa: CAISGRQGDGYTF
v_gene: TRBV10-3; abundance: .; d_gene: TRBD2; j_gene: TRBJ2-7; CDR3nt: TGTGCCATCGCCCCGGTACTAGCGAGCAACGAGCAGTACTTC; CDR3aa: CAIAPVLASNEQYF
v_gene: TRBV4-3; abundance: many; d_gene: TRBD1; j_gene: TRBJ2-1; CDR3nt: TGCGCCAGCAGCCAATCTCGCCGGGACAGGGTCGGTGGCAATGAGCAGTTCTTC; CDR3aa: CASSQSRRDRVGGNEQFF
v_gene: TRBV10-3; abundance: .; d_gene: TRBD2; j_gene: TRBJ2-1; CDR3nt: TGTGCCATCAGTGAGGCGCTCCAGCTGCGGGGGGGCAGGAATGAGCAGTTCTTC; CDR3aa: CAISEALQLRGGRNEQFF
v_gene: TRBV10-3; abundance: .; d_gene: .; j_gene: TRBJ2-2; CDR3nt: TGTGCCATCTCTAGTCCCGGGGAGCTGTTTTTT; CDR3aa: CAISSPGELFF
v_gene: TRBV10-2; abundance: .; d_gene: .; j_gene: TRBJ1-2; CDR3nt: TGCGCCAGCAGTGAGGTAGGGGAGGGTCGTGGCTACACCTTC; CDR3aa: CASSEVGEGRGYTF
v_gene: TRBV19; abundance: .; d_gene: .; j_gene: TRBJ2-3; CDR3nt: TGTGCCATAGTTTGGCAGCCTAGCACAGATACGCAGTATTTT; CDR3aa: CAIVWQPSTDTQYF
v_gene: TRBV10-2; abundance: once; d_gene: .; j_gene: TRBJ1-1; CDR3nt: TGCGCCAGCAGTACTAAAAGGAACACTGAAGCTTTCTTT; CDR3aa: CASSTKRNTEAFF
v_gene: TRBV20-1; abundance: .; d_gene: .; j_gene: TRBJ1-6; CDR3nt: TGCAGTGCTTTGGGAGGGGTCTTATATAATTCACCCCTCCACTTT; CDR3aa: CSALGGVLYNSPLHF
v_gene: TRBV20-1; abundance: .; d_gene: .; j_gene: TRBJ1-4; CDR3nt: TGCAGTGCTAGAACAGATGCTAATGAAAAACTGTTTTTT; CDR3aa: CSARTDANEKLFF
v_gene: TRBV19; abundance: many; d_gene: .; j_gene: TRBJ2-1; CDR3nt: TGTGCCAGTAGTACTAAGGATCTAGCGAGGTACAATGAGCAGTTCTTC; CDR3aa: CASSTKDLARYNEQFF
v_gene: TRBV7-9; abundance: .; d_gene: .; j_gene: TRBJ2-2; CDR3nt: TGTGCCAGCAGCCATAAAGGACGCACCGGGGAGCTGTTTTTT; CDR3aa: CASSHKGRTGELFF
v_gene: TRBV2; abundance: .; d_gene: .; j_gene: TRBJ1-2; CDR3nt: TGTGCCAGCAGTGAAGCACCCCTTAACTATGGCTACACCTTC; CDR3aa: CASSEAPLNYGYTF
v_gene: TRBV10-2; abundance: .; d_gene: .; j_gene: TRBJ2-5; CDR3nt: TGCGCCAGCAGTGAGGGTATTAGGGAGACCCAGTACTTC; CDR3aa: CASSEGIRETQYF
v_gene: TRBV7-6; abundance: few; d_gene: .; j_gene: TRBJ2-7; CDR3nt: TGTGCCAGCAGCTTCGGGAACTCCTACGAGCAGTACTTC; CDR3aa: CASSFGNSYEQYF
v_gene: TRBV4-3; abundance: .; d_gene: TRBD2; j_gene: TRBJ2-1; CDR3nt: TGCGCCAGCAGCCAATCAGCGGGGGGCTCCTACAATGAGCAGTTCTTC; CDR3aa: CASSQSAGGSYNEQFF
v_gene: TRBV6-4; abundance: .; d_gene: .; j_gene: TRBJ1-6; CDR3nt: TGTGCCAGCAGATCGGTAGTCGGGTCACCCCTCCACTTT; CDR3aa: CASRSVVGSPLHF
v_gene: TRBV5-1; abundance: .; d_gene: .; j_gene: TRBJ2-7; CDR3nt: TGCGCCAGCAGCTTTGTGACTAGATTAGAGCAGTACTTC; CDR3aa: CASSFVTRLEQYF
v_gene: TRBV9; abundance: .; d_gene: TRBD1; j_gene: TRBJ1-2; CDR3nt: TGTGCCAGCAGCACAGGGGGACAGGGCGGCTACACCTTC; CDR3aa: CASSTGGQGGYTF
v_gene: TRBV19; abundance: .; d_gene: TRBD2; j_gene: TRBJ2-3; CDR3nt: TGTGCCAGTAGTGTGGGGGGCGGGGGGGCTTTAGATACGCAGTATTTT; CDR3aa: CASSVGGGGALDTQYF
v_gene: TRBV4-1; abundance: .; d_gene: .; j_gene: TRBJ2-1; CDR3nt: TGCGCCAGCAGCCCATTAGGGGGGCCTAACAATGAGCAGTTCTTC; CDR3aa: CASSPLGGPNNEQFF
v_gene: TRBV5-1; abundance: few; d_gene: .; j_gene: TRBJ1-2; CDR3nt: TGCGCCAGCAGCTTAATGCCCTCAGACTATGGCTACACCTTC; CDR3aa: CASSLMPSDYGYTF
v_gene: TRBV5-4; abundance: .; d_gene: .; j_gene: TRBJ2-7; CDR3nt: TGTGCCAGCAGCTTGGGACAGTTGGGCCACTACGAGCAGTACTTC; CDR3aa: CASSLGQLGHYEQYF
v_gene: TRBV5-5; abundance: few; d_gene: .; j_gene: TRBJ1-2; CDR3nt: TGTGCCAGCAGCTTGGACGTCTATGGCTACACCTTC; CDR3aa: CASSLDVYGYTF
v_gene: TRBV20-1; abundance: .; d_gene: .; j_gene: TRBJ2-5; CDR3nt: TGCAGTGCTAGAGATGAAGAGACCCAGTACTTC; CDR3aa: CSARDEETQYF
v_gene: TRBV9; abundance: many; d_gene: .; j_gene: TRBJ2-7; CDR3nt: TGTGCCAGCAGCCCGGGGACGAGCGAAGGACCGACCTACGAGCAGTACTTC; CDR3aa: CASSPGTSEGPTYEQYF
v_gene: TRBV19; abundance: many; d_gene: .; j_gene: TRBJ1-1; CDR3nt: TGTGCCAGTAGTAGGGGGGACACTGAAGCTTTCTTT; CDR3aa: CASSRGDTEAFF
v_gene: TRBV6-5; abundance: few; d_gene: .; j_gene: TRBJ2-1; CDR3nt: TGTGCCAGCAGTCCTGACAGCTCCTACAGTGAGCAGTTCTTC; CDR3aa: CASSPDSSYSEQFF
v_gene: TRBV5-1; abundance: .; d_gene: .; j_gene: TRBJ2-7; CDR3nt: TGCGCCAGCAGCTTGAGCATTTCCTACGAGCAGTACTTC; CDR3aa: CASSLSISYEQYF
v_gene: TRBV20-1; abundance: .; d_gene: .; j_gene: TRBJ1-4; CDR3nt: TGCAGTGCTAGAGATACCGGATCTAATGAAAAACTGTTTTTT; CDR3aa: CSARDTGSNEKLFF
v_gene: TRBV7-9; abundance: .; d_gene: TRBD1; j_gene: TRBJ1-3; CDR3nt: TGTGCCAGCAGCCGAGTGACAGGGAAGGGTTCAAACACCATATATTTT; CDR3aa: CASSRVTGKGSNTIYF